The clone carrying this T cell receptor beta chain was seen many times. Its matching antigen is unknown. These data originate in a study of T-cell reconstitution after alpha-beta-depleted transplantation in children. Study results and limitations: The study traced high day-60 TCRbeta diversity in some patients to surviving recipient T cells and thymic progenitors. Several hundred expanded graft clones reportedly gave rise to the alpha-beta T cells present about two months after transplant. T cells produced anew were the main source of T-cell counts and diversity one year after transplant.

TCRbeta library preparation incorporated unique molecular identifiers. Each CDR3 protein gets one entry after TCRdb re-called the PCR reads with MiXCR. The repertoire holds fewer than 350,000 distinct CDR3 sequences, with around a tenth as singletons. Germline lookup yields CDR1 SGHRS and CDR2 YFSETQ. Trimming at V came to 4 bases and at J to 2 bases, leaving 6 bases not matched to a gene. CDR3 length: 15 amino acids. The clonotype originates from a boy in the first two years of life with acute myeloid leukemia, due to receive a stem cell transplant. The source material was PBMCs, sampled before TCRalphabeta/CD19-depleted stem cell transplant. The rearrangement links TRBV5-1 to TRBJ2-7, with 10 nucleotides matching TRBD2. The CDR3 loop is CASSVGLAITYEQYF. CDR3 DNA: TGCGCCAGCAGCGTGGGACTAGCGATCACCTACGAGCAGTACTTC.